Presented here are 13 T cell receptor beta chains from one specimen sequenced in a study of blood T cells in healthy people across ages. A second roughly 6 to 12 cycle PCR used barcoded and J-beta primers. Each CDR3 protein gets one entry after TCRdb re-called the 5' RACE reads with MiXCR. Of 1 million or so distinct CDR3 sequences in the sample, about 23% were seen once. This same sample was also part of a study on T cells of mothers and their children.

The sample consisted of blood. Receptor source: a girl under 10 years old in good health.

This clonotype was seen only a few times. The V and J genes are TRBV7-3 and TRBJ2-5; D might be TRBD1 or TRBD2, each matching 6 bases. Germline CDR1 reads SGHTA; CDR2 reads FQGTGA. V lost 4 bases and J lost 3, with 12 bases in between. This CDR3 is 14 amino acids long. CDR3 region: CASSSDGGEETQYF. Written as DNA, the CDR3 is TGTGCCAGCAGCTCCGACGGGGGCGAAGAGACCCAGTACTTC.

In this sample, this clonotype turned up a few times. The chain recombines TRBV4-2 with TRBJ2-6; D ambiguous. CDR1 and CDR2 (germline): LGHNA, YNFKEQ. This CDR3 is 21 amino acids long. Trimming pared 0 bases from V and 4 bases from J, leaving 25 bases between. CDR3 nucleotide sequence: TGTGCCAGCAGCCAAGATAGAGACTTCGGACGGACCTTTAACGGGGCCAACGTCCTGACTTTC. Amino acid sequence: CASSQDRDFGRTFNGANVLTF.

This clonotype was found a few times. The genes are TRBV2 and TRBJ1-1; 8 nucleotides match TRBD1. Trimming took 5 bases from V and 4 from J; bases not matched to a gene: 9. CDR3 length equals 15 residues. The V gene's germline CDR1 is SNHLY and CDR2 FYNNEI. The CDR3 DNA reads as TGTGCCAGCAGTTCCAACAGGGGGGGAGGCACTGAAGCTTTCTTT. Translation: CASSSNRGGGTEAFF.

This chain joins TRBV12-3 or TRBV12-4 and TRBJ1-2, with 8 positions matching TRBD1. There are 13 residues in the CDR3. After removal of 5 bases from V and 8 bases from J, the junction contained 7 bases not matched to a gene. This CDR3 reads CASSDQGARGYTF. The CDR3 DNA reads TGTGCCAGCAGTGATCAGGGGGCGCGGGGCTACACCTTC.

This clonotype has a handful of counts. The rearrangement joins TRBV25-1 to TRBJ2-2; D is perhaps TRBD1 (6 bases). The V gene lost 3 bases and the J gene lost 5 bases, with 13 bases spanning the gap. The germline gives CDR1 MGHDK, CDR2 SYGVNS. This CDR3 comprises 15 residues. Here the CDR3 DNA reads TGTGCCAGCAGTGACCCCTCAAGGGGGACCGGGGAGCTGTTTTTT. The encoded protein is CASSDPSRGTGELFF.

This clonotype was picked up a small number of times. This chain joins TRBV3-1 and TRBJ2-1; D is unclear. The germline CDR1 and CDR2 sequences are LGHDT and YNNKEL (reference sequence). The CDR3 is made up of 14 amino acids. Trimming stripped 0 bases from V and 8 bases from J, with 11 bases between. The CDR3 protein is CASSQEFGSDEQFF. CDR3 DNA sequence: TGTGCCAGCAGCCAAGAATTCGGTTCTGATGAGCAGTTCTTC.

This chain joins TRBV7-3 and TRBJ2-3; 9 bases match TRBD2. Germline lookup yields CDR1 SGHTA and CDR2 FQGTGA. This CDR3 contains 15 residues. V dropped 2 bases and J dropped 4; count of bases not matched to a gene: 4. The CDR3 protein is CASSLLGGGADTQYF. DNA of the CDR3: TGTGCCAGCAGCTTACTTGGCGGGGGGGCAGATACGCAGTATTTT. Looking up the rest from reference TRBV7-3 and TRBJ2-3 gives the full variable domain: GAGVSQTPSNKVTEKGKYVELRCDPISGHTALYWYRQSLGQGPEFLIYFQGTGAADDSGLPNDRFFAVRPEGSVSTLKIQRTERGDSAVYLCASSLLGGGADTQYFGPGTRLTVL.

In this sample, this clonotype turned up a few times. The chain couples TRBV12-3 or TRBV12-4 to TRBJ2-6; D is possibly TRBD1 or TRBD2 (5 bases each). The CDR3 is 17 residues long. Trimming took off 6 bases at V and 0 bases at J, with 15 bases between the two ends. The chain's CDR3 is CASSSYERGSGANVLTF. As DNA, the CDR3 is TGTGCCAGCAGCTCCTATGAGAGGGGCTCTGGGGCCAACGTCCTGACTTTC.

The table lists this clonotype with a few counts. This chain links TRBV5-1 with TRBJ2-5; 14 nucleotides match TRBD2. The better agreement between TRBJ2-7 and the DNA end casts doubt on the J call. The CDR3 is 16 amino acids. The V gene's germline CDR1 is SGHRS and CDR2 YFSETQ. The CDR3 nucleotides read TGCGCCAGCAGCTCCTTGACGGGACTAGCGGGGGACGAGCAGTACTTC. Translated, it gives CASSSLTGLAGDEQYF.

On this clonotype: A much larger clonotype is one base distant, so this may be a read error. The chain carries TRBV27 and TRBJ2-1; the match to TRBD2 covers 7 bases. J gave up 3 bases and V 5 bases, and 7 bases lay outside the gene matches. This CDR3 is built from 15 residues. The germline CDR1 and CDR2 sequences are MNHEY and SMNVEV (reference sequence). The chain's CDR3 is CASSAGGKGYNEQFF. The CDR3 bases are TGTGCCAGCAGTGCCGGGGGGAAAGGCTACAATGAGCAGTTCTTC.

This clonotype was detected a few times. It is likely a read error, because the conserved phenylalanine at the end of the CDR3 is missing. The rearrangement uses TRBV5-5 and TRBJ1-3; no firm D call. Trimming cost V 4 bases and J 3 bases, with 14 bases left between them. The CDR3 loop spans 15 amino acids. Germline loops: CDR1 SGHKS, CDR2 YYEKEE (reference sequence). This CDR3 is CASSPIMGGGNTIYL. The DNA for the CDR3 is TGTGCCAGCAGCCCTATCATGGGCGGTGGAAACACCATATATCTT.

The chain joins TRBV18 to TRBJ2-2; D is unclear. V was trimmed by 3 bases and J by 4 bases, leaving 12 bases between them. The germline gives CDR1 KGHSH, CDR2 LQKENI. The CDR3 runs 15 residues. For the CDR3, the DNA is TGTGCCAGCTCACCGCCACCACGTGGCACCGGGGAGCTGTTTTTT. As protein: CASSPPPRGTGELFF.

The sample holds a few counts of this clonotype. This may be a read error, as it is one base from a much larger clone. The chain is built from TRBV12-3 or TRBV12-4 and TRBJ2-4; either TRBD1 or TRBD2 may supply D (5 bases each). The CDR3 sequence is 13 residues long. Deletions cut 10 bases from V and 2 bases from J, with 12 bases between. Written as DNA, the CDR3 is TGTGCCACCGGGACGGGGCCCAAAAACATTCAGTACTTC. Protein product: CATGTGPKNIQYF.